This T cell receptor beta chain comes out of a study of T cells in Graves' hyperthyroidism and ophthalmopathy. Turning to the study itself: Specimen type is peripheral blood, collected at initial diagnosis prior to any treatment.

Using RNA transcripts as the source, TCR beta CDR3 regions were amplified. The study used the HTBI primer set for a first-round RT-PCR of the TCR CDR3. In TCRdb, the multiplex PCR reads were re-called with MiXCR into one record per CDR3 protein. The table has 600,000 or so distinct CDR3 sequences, 13% to 15% seen once; the top ten hold approximately 12%. This clonotype was observed at least ten times. Among ophthalmopathy patients, the Clinical Activity Score reached at least 3, the NOSPECS grade reached at least 4, and duration remained under 3 months. PBMCs were obtained from 9.5 to 10 ml fresh peripheral blood. This CDR3 has 16 residues. The J segment lost 7 bases and the V segment lost 7 bases, leaving 14 bases of the junction unmatched.

What was sequenced was blood. This receptor was obtained from a woman between 45 and 60 years old with Graves' ophthalmopathy. The rearrangement links TRBV12-3 or TRBV12-4 to TRBJ2-1; 9 nucleotides align to TRBD2. In DNA, the CDR3 is TGTGCCAGCATTGCGGGGGGGTCAAAGCGAGGGAATGAGCAGTTCTTC. Amino acid sequence: CASIAGGSKRGNEQFF.